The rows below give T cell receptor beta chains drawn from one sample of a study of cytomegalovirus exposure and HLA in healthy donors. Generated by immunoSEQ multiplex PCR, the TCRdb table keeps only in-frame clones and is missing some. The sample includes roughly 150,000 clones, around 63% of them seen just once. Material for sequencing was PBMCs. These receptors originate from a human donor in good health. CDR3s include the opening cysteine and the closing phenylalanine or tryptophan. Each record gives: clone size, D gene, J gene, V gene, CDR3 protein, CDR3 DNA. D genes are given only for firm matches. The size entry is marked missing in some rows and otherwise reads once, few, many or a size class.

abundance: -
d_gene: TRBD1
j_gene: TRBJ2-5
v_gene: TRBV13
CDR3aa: CASSRDREETQYF
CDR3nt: TGTGCCAGCAGCAGGGACAGGGAAGAGACCCAGTACTTC

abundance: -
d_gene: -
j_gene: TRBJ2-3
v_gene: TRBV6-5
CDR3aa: CASSFGGRTDTQYF
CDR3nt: TGTGCCAGCAGTTTCGGCGGGCGCACAGATACGCAGTATTTT

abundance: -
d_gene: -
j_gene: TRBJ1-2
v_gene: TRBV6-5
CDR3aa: CASRSSRGDYGYTF
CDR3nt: TGTGCCAGCCGCTCCTCCAGGGGCGACTATGGCTACACCTTC

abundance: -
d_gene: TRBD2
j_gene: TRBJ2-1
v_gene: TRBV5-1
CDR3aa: CASSFLAGGPNEQFF
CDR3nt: TGCGCCAGCAGCTTTTTAGCGGGAGGGCCGAATGAGCAGTTCTTC

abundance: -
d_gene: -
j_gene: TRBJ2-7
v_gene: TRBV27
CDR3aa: CASSLSPLVHNYEQYF
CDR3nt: TGTGCCAGCAGTTTATCGCCACTAGTCCACAACTACGAGCAGTACTTC

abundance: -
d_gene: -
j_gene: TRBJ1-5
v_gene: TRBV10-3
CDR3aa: CAISTGTSLNQPQHF
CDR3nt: TGTGCCATCAGTACCGGGACTTCACTCAATCAGCCCCAGCATTTT

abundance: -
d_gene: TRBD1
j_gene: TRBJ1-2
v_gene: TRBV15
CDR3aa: CATIPGQPNYGYTF
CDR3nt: TGTGCCACCATCCCGGGACAGCCTAACTATGGCTACACCTTC

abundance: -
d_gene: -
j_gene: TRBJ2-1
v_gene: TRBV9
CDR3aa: CASSGRDSDNEQFF
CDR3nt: TGTGCCAGCAGCGGGAGGGACTCCGACAATGAGCAGTTCTTC

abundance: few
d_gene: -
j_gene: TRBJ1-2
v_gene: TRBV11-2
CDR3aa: CASSPGLGGYTF
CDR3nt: TGTGCCAGCAGCCCAGGCCTCGGAGGCTACACCTTC

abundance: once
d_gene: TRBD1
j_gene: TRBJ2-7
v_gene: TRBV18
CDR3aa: CASSQRTGGAEEQYF
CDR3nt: TGTGCCAGCTCACAGAGGACAGGGGGCGCGGAGGAGCAGTACTTC

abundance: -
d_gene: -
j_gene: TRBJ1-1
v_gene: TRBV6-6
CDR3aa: CASSYSTAKGWAFF
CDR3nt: TGTGCCAGCAGTTACTCGACAGCGAAGGGTTGGGCTTTCTTT

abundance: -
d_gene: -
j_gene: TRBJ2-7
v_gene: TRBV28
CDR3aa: CASSFRPSPYEQYF
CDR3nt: TGTGCCAGCAGTTTCCGTCCAAGCCCCTACGAGCAGTACTTC

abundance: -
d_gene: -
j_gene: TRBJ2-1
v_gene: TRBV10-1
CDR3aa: CASSGGVNNEQFF
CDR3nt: TGCGCCAGCAGTGGGGGGGTAAACAATGAGCAGTTCTTC

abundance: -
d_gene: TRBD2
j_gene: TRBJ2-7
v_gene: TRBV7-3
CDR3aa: CASSPTGGSYEQYF
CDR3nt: TGTGCCAGCAGCCCAACGGGGGGGTCCTACGAGCAGTACTTC

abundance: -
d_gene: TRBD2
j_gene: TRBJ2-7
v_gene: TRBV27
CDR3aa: CASSPGLAGVWGEQYF
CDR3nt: TGTGCCAGCAGTCCGGGACTAGCGGGAGTTTGGGGCGAGCAGTACTTC

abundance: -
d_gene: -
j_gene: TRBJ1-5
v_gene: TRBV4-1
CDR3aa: CASSQGPGFSQPQHF
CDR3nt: TGCGCCAGCAGCCAAGGACCGGGGTTCAGTCAGCCCCAGCATTTT

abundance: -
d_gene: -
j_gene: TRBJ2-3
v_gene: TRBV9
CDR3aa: CASSGNKKITDTQYF
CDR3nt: TGTGCCAGCTCCGGGAACAAGAAAATCACAGATACGCAGTATTTT

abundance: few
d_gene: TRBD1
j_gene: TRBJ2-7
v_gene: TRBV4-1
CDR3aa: CASSQAWDRRSYEQYF
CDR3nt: TGCGCCAGCAGCCAAGCTTGGGACAGGAGATCCTACGAGCAGTACTTC

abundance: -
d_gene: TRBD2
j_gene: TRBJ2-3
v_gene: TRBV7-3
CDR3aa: CASSFGLAGPLDTQYF
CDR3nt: TGTGCCAGCAGCTTTGGACTAGCGGGACCTCTTGATACGCAGTATTTT

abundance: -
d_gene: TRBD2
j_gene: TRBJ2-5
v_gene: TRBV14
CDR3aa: CASSPRTSARGETQYF
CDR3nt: TGTGCCAGCAGCCCGCGGACTAGCGCGAGGGGAGAGACCCAGTACTTC

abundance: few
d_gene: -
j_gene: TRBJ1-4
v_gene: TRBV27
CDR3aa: CASSFWGEKLFF
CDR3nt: TGTGCCAGCAGTTTTTGGGGCGAAAAACTGTTTTTT

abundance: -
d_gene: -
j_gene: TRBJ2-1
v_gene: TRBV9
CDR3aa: CASSSDWSSQFF
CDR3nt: TGTGCCAGCAGCTCAGACTGGAGTTCGCAGTTCTTC

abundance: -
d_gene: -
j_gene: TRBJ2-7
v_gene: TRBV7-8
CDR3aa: CASSLNSGAPSYEQYF
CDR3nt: TGTGCCAGCAGCTTAAATTCGGGAGCGCCCTCCTACGAGCAGTACTTC

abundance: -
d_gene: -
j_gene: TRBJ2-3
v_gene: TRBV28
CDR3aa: CATYGSTDTQYF
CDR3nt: TGTGCCACTTACGGGAGCACAGATACGCAGTATTTT

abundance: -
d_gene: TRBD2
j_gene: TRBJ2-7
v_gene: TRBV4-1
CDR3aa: CASSQVAGASYEQYF
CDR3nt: TGCGCCAGCAGCCAAGTAGCGGGGGCCTCCTACGAGCAGTACTTC

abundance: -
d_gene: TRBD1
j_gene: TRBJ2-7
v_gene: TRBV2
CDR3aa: CASSRGGQGSYEQYF
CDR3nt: TGTGCCAGCAGTAGAGGGGGACAGGGGTCCTACGAGCAGTACTTC

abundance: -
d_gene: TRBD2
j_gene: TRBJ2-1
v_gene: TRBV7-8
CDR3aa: CASSLPRRLAGVLNEQFF
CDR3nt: TGTGCCAGCAGCTTACCTCGAAGACTAGCGGGAGTACTTAATGAGCAGTTCTTC

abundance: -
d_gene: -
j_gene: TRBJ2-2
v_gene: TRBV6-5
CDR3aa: CASSPGGTGELFF
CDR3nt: TGTGCCAGCAGCCCCGGGGGTACCGGGGAGCTGTTTTTT

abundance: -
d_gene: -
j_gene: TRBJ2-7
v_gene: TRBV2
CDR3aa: CASMRLSWTGTYEQYF
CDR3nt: TGTGCCAGCATGCGTCTCTCCTGGACTGGCACCTACGAGCAGTACTTC

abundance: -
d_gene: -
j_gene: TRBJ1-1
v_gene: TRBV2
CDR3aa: CASSEGQGTEAFF
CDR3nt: TGTGCCAGCAGTGAAGGGCAGGGAACTGAAGCTTTCTTT

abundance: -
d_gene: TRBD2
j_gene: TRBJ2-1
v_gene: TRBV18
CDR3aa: CASSPQAGGNNEQFF
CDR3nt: TGTGCCAGCTCCCCCCAAGCGGGAGGAAACAATGAGCAGTTCTTC

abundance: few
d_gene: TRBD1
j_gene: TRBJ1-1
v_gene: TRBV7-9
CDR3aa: CASSLVPGQEAFF
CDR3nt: TGTGCCAGCAGCTTAGTACCGGGACAGGAAGCTTTCTTT

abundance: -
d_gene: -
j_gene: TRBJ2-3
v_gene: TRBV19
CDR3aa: CASSLRLEADTQYF
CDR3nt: TGTGCCAGTAGTCTCCGTTTGGAGGCAGATACGCAGTATTTT

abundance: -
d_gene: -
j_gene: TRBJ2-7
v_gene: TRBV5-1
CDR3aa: CASSPSGGATYEQYF
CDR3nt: TGCGCCAGCAGCCCGTCTGGCGGAGCTACCTACGAGCAGTACTTC

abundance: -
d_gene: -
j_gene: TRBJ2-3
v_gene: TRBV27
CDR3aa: CASSLFGGNTDTQYF
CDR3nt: TGTGCCAGCAGTTTATTTGGCGGGAATACAGATACGCAGTATTTT

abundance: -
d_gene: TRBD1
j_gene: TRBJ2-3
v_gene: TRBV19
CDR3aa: CASAGTGGADTQYF
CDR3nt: TGTGCCAGTGCTGGGACAGGGGGTGCAGATACGCAGTATTTT

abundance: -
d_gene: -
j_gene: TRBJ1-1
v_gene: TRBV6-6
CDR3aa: CASSYGGTEAFF
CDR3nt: TGTGCCAGCAGTTACGGGGGGACTGAAGCTTTCTTT

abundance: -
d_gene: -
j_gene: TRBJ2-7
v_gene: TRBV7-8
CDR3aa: CASSIWGETPGEQYF
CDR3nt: TGTGCCAGCAGCATTTGGGGGGAGACGCCCGGGGAGCAGTACTTC

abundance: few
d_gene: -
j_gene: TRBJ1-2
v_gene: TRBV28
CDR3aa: CASVIRGSYYGYTF
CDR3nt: TGTGCCAGCGTCATTCGGGGGTCCTACTATGGCTACACCTTC

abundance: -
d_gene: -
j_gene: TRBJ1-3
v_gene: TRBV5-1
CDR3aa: CASSFGETGNTIYF
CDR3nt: TGCGCCAGCAGCTTTGGAGAAACTGGAAACACCATATATTTT

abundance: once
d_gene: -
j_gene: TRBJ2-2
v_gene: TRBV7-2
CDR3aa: CASSLGQINTGELFF
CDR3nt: TGTGCCAGCAGCTTAGGTCAGATTAACACCGGGGAGCTGTTTTTT

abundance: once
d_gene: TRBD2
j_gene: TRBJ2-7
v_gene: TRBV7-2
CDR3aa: CASSSPSGLYEQYF
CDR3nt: TGTGCCAGCAGCTCTCCTAGCGGGCTATACGAGCAGTACTTC

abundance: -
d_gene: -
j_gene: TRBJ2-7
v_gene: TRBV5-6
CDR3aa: CASSLEYEQYF
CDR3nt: TGTGCCAGCAGCTTAGAGTACGAGCAGTACTTC

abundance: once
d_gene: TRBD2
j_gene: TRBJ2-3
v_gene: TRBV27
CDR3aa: CASRLGLAGPDTQYF
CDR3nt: TGTGCCAGCAGGCTAGGGCTAGCGGGACCAGATACGCAGTATTTT

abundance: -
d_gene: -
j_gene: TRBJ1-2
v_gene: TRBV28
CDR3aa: CASIGNPVNYGYTF
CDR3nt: TGTGCCAGCATTGGCAACCCTGTTAACTATGGCTACACCTTC

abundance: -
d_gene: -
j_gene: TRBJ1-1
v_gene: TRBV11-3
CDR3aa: CASRRTGTQAEAFF
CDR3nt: TGTGCCAGCAGACGCACCGGCACCCAGGCTGAAGCTTTCTTT

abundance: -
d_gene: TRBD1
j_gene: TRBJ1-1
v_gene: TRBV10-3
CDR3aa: CAIRPGQGNTEAFF
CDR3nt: TGTGCCATCAGACCGGGACAGGGTAACACTGAAGCTTTCTTT

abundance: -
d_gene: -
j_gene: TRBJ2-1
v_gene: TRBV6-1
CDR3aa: CASSEKGRAGEQFF
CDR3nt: TGTGCCAGCAGTGAAAAGGGCAGGGCAGGTGAGCAGTTCTTC

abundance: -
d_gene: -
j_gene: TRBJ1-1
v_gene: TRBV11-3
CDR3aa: CASSPFGGRGTEAFF
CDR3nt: TGTGCCAGCAGCCCCTTCGGGGGGAGAGGCACTGAAGCTTTCTTT

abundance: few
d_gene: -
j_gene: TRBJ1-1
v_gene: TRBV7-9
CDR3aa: CASSTGLGGTEAFF
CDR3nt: TGTGCCAGCAGCACGGGCCTTGGGGGGACTGAAGCTTTCTTT

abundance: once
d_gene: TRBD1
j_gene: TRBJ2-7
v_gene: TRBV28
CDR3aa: CASYAGTGVYEQYF
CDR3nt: TGTGCCAGCTATGCCGGGACAGGGGTCTACGAGCAGTACTTC

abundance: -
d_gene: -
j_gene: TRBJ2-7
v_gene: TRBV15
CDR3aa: CATSRKLGGTGEPYEQYF
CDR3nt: TGTGCCACCAGCAGAAAACTTGGGGGGACGGGGGAGCCCTACGAGCAGTACTTC

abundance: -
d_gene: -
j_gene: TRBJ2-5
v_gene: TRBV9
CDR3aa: CASSVALAKETQYF
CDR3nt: TGTGCCAGCAGCGTAGCTCTAGCGAAAGAGACCCAGTACTTC

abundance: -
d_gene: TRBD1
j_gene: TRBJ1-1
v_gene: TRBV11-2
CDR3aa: CASSRQGGTEAFF
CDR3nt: TGTGCCAGCAGCCGACAGGGTGGGACTGAAGCTTTCTTT

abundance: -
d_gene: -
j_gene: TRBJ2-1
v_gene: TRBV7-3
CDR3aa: CASSPAPRDTYNEQFF
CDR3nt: TGTGCCAGCAGTCCGGCGCCCCGGGACACGTACAATGAGCAGTTCTTC

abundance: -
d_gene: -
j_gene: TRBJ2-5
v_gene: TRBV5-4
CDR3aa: CASSLGLTVYQETQYF
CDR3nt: TGTGCCAGCAGCTTGGGTCTGACAGTGTACCAAGAGACCCAGTACTTC

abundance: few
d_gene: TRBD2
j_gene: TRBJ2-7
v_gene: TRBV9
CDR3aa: CASSPGTSVNEQYF
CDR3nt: TGTGCCAGCAGTCCCGGGACTAGCGTCAACGAGCAGTACTTC

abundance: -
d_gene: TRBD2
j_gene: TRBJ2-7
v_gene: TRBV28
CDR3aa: CASSLGTSIYEQYF
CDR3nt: TGTGCCAGCAGCTTAGGGACTAGCATTTACGAGCAGTACTTC

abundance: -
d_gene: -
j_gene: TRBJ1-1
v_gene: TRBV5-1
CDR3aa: CASSPSGQNTEAFF
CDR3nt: TGCGCCAGCAGCCCCTCAGGACAGAACACTGAAGCTTTCTTT